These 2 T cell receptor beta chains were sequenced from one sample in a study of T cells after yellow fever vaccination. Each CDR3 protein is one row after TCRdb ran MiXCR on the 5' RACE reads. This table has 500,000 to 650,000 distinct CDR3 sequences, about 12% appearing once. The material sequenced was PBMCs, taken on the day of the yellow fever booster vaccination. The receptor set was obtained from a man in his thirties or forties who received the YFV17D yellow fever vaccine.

CDR3 amino acids: CSANRGLDGFGEQFF. Written as DNA, the CDR3 is TGCAGTGCCAACCGCGGACTCGACGGGTTTGGGGAGCAGTTCTTC. The J gene is TRBJ2-1, the V gene TRBV20-1; a possible D gene is TRBD2 (5 bases). Germline loops: CDR1 DFQATT, CDR2 SNEGSKA (reference sequence). The CDR3 contains 15 residues. Deletions cut 6 bases from V and 10 bases from J, with 25 bases between.

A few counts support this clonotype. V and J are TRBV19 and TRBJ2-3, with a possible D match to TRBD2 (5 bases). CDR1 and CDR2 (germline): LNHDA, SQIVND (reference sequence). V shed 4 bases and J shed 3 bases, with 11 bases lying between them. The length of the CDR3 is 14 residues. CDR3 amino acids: CASSTLVATDTQYF. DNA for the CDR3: TGTGCCAGTAGTACACTAGTTGCTACAGATACGCAGTATTTT.